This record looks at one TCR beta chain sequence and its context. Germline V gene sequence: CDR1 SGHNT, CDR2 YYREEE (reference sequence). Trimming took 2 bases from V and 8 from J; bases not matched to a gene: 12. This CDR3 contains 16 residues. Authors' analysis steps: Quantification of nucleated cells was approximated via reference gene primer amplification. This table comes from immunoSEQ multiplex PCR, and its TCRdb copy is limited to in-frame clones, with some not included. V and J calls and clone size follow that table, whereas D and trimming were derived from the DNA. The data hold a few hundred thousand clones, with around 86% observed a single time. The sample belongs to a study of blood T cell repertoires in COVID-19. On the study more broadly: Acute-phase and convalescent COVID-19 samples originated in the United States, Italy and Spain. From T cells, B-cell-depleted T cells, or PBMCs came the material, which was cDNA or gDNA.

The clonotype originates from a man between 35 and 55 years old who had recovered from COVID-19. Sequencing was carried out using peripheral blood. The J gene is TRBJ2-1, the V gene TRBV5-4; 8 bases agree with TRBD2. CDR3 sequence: CASSLKREYKWDEQFF. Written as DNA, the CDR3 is TGTGCCAGCAGCTTAAAGCGGGAGTACAAGTGGGATGAGCAGTTCTTC.